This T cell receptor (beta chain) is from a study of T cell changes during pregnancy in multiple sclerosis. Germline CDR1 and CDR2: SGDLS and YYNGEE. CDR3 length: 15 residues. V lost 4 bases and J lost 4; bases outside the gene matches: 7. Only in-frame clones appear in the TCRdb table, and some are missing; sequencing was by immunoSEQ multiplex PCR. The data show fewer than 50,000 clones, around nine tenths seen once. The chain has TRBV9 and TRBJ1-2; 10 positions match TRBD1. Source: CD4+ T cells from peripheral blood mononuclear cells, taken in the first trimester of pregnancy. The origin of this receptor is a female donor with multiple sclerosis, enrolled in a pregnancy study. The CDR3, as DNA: TGTGCCAGCAGCAGAGGACAGGGGGTCGGCTATGGCTACACCTTC. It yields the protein CASSRGQGVGYGYTF.